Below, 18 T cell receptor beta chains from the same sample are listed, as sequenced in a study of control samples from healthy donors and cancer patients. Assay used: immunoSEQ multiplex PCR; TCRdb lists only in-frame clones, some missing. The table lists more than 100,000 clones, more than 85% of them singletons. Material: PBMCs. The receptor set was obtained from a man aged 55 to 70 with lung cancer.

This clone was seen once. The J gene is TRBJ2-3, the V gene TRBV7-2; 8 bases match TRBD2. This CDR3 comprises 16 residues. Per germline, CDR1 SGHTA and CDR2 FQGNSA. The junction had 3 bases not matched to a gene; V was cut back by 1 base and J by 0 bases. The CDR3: CASSLERGGSTDTQYF. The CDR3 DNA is TGTGCCAGCAGCTTAGAGCGCGGGGGGAGCACAGATACGCAGTATTTT.

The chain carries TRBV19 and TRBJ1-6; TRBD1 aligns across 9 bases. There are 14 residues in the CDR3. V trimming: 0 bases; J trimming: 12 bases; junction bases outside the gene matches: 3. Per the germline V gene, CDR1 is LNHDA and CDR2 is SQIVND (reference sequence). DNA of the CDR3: TGTGCCAGTAGTATAGATCTGGGACAGGGACCCCTCCACTTT. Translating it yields CASSIDLGQGPLHF.

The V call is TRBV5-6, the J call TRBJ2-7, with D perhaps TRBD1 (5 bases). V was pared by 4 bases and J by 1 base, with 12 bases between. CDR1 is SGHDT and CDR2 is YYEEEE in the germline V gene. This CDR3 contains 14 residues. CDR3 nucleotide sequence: TGTGCCAGCAGCCCCCTGGGGCAATCCTACGAGCAGTACTTC. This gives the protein CASSPLGQSYEQYF.

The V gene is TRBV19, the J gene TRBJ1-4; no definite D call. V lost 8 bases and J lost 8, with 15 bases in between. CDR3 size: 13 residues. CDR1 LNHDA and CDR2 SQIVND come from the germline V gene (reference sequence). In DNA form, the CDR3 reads TGTGCCAGTTCCAGAGGTAGTGGCGAAAAACTGTTTTTT. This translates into CASSRGSGEKLFF.

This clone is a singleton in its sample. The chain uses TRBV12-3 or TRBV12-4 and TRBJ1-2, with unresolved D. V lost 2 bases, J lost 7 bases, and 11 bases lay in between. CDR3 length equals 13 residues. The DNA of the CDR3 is TGTGCCAGCAGTTTACGGGAATACGGTGGCTACACCTTC. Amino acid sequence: CASSLREYGGYTF.

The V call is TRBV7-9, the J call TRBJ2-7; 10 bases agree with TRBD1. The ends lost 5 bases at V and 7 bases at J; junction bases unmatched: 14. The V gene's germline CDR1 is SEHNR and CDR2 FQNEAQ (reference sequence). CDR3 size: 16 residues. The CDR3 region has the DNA TGTGCCAGCAGCCCAAATAGCCTACCGGGACAGGGGGAGCAGTACTTC. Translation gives CASSPNSLPGQGEQYF.

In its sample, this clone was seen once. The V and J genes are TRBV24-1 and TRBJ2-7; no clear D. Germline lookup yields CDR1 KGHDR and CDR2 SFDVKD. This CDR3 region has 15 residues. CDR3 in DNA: TGTGCCACCAGTAATTTTGGTAGATCCCCCTACGAGCAGTACGTC. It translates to CATSNFGRSPYEQYV.

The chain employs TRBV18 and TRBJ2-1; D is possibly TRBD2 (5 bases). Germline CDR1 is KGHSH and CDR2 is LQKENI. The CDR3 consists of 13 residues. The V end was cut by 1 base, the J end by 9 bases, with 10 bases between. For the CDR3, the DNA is TGTGCCAGCTCACCACAATCCCGGGGTGAGCAGTTCTTC. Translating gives CASSPQSRGEQFF.

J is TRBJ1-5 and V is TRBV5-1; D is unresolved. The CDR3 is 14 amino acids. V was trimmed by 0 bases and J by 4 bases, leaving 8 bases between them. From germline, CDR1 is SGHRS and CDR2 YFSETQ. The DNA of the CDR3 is TGCGCCAGCAGCTTGGCCGGGGTTAATCAGCCCCAGCATTTT. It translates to CASSLAGVNQPQHF.

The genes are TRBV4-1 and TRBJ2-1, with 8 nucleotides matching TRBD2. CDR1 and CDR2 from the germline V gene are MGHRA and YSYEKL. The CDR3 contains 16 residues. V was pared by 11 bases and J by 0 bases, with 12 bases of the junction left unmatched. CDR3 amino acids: CARRQRGGDSYNEQFF. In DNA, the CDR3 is TGCGCCCGCCGCCAACGGGGGGGGGACTCCTACAATGAGCAGTTCTTC.

The CDR3 loop is CASARGGNTGELFF. DNA of the CDR3: TGTGCCAGCGCGAGGGGCGGTAACACCGGGGAGCTGTTTTTT. This sequence joins TRBV27 and TRBJ2-2; perhaps D is TRBD1 or TRBD2 (5 bases each). The V end lost 8 bases, the J end lost 2 bases, and 12 bases lay between the germline ends. The CDR3 sequence is 14 residues long. Germline CDR1 is MNHEY and CDR2 is SMNVEV (reference sequence).

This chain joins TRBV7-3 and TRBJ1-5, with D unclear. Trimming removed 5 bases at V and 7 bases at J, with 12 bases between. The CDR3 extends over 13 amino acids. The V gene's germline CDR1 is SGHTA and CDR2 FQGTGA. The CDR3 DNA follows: TGTGCCAGCAGCGCCGTACCCGGGCAGCCCCAGCATTTT. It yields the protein CASSAVPGQPQHF.

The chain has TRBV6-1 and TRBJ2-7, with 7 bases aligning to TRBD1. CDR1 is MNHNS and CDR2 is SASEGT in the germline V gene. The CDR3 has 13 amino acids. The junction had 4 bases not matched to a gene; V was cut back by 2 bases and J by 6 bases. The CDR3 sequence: CASSEPPGGEQYV. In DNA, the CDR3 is TGTGCCAGCAGTGAACCCCCAGGGGGCGAGCAGTACGTC.

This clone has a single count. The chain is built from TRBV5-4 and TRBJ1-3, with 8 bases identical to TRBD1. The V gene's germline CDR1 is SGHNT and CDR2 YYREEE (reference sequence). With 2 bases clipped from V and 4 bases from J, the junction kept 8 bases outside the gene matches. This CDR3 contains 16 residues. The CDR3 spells CASSFTSGTGGNTIYF. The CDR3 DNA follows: TGTGCCAGCAGCTTCACCTCCGGGACAGGCGGAAACACCATATATTTT.

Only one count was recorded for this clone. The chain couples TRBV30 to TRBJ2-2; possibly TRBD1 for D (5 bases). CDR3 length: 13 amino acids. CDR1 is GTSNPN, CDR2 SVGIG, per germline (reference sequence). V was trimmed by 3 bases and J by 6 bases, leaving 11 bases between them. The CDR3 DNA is TGTGCCTGGAGCGCCAGGGTTGCCGGGGAGCTGTTTTTT. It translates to CAWSARVAGELFF.

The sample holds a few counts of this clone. Written as DNA, the CDR3 is TGTGCCAGCAGCTTAGGGACAGGGAGTCCCTACGAGCAGTACGTC. Its translation is CASSLGTGSPYEQYV. This rearrangement joins TRBV7-2 to TRBJ2-7; 8 nucleotides line up with TRBD1. V shed 1 base, J shed 2 bases, and the junction held 4 bases outside the gene matches. The CDR3 sequence is 15 residues long. The germline CDR1 and CDR2 sequences are SGHTA and FQGNSA.

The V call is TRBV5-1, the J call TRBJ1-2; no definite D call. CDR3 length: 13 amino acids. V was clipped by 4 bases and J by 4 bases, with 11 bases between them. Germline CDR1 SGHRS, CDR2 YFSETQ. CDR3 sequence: CASSPDATYGYTF. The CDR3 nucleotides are TGCGCCAGCAGCCCGGACGCCACCTATGGCTACACCTTC.

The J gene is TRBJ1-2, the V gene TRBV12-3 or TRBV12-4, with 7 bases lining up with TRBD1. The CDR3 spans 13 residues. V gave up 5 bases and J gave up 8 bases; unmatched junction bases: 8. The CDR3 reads CASSPQTGYGYTF. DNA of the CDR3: TGTGCCAGCAGTCCCCAGACAGGGTACGGCTACACCTTC.